This TCR beta chain was profiled in a study of identical twins. Unique molecular identifiers were present on cDNA, and template switching added a universal primer site. TCRdb analysed the 5' RACE reads with MiXCR anew, one entry per CDR3 protein. This table holds roughly 1.6 million distinct CDR3 sequences, about 32% found once. Findings of the study overall: Twin-shared out-of-frame alpha sequences were enriched for low generation probability. Invariant cells of the MAIT and iNKT types might have partly distorted the zero-insertion analyses.

Each donor (without exception) was a healthy Caucasian. For this clonotype: Its antigen is still unknown.

The germline CDR1 and CDR2 sequences are MDHEN and SYDVKM. CDR3 length: 15 amino acids. Trimming at V came to 4 bases and at J to 13 bases, leaving 8 bases not matched to a gene. The chain joins TRBV28 to TRBJ2-4; 15 bases map to TRBD2. The sequencing sample was made of cord blood. The receptor's source is a newborn girl in good health. CDR3 DNA: TGTGCCAGCAGTTGGACTAGCGGGGGGGACAATGAGCAGTACTTC. This translates into CASSWTSGGDNEQYF.